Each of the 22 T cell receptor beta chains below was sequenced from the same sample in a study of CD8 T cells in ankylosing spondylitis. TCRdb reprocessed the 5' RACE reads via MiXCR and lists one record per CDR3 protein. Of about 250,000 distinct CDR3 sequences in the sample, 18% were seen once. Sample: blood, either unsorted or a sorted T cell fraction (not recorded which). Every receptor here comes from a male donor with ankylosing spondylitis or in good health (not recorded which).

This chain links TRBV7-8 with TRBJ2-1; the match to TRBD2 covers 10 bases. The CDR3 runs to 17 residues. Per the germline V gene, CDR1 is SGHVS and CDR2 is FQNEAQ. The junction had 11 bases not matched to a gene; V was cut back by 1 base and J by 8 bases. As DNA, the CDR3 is TGTGCCAGCAGCTTAGAACGCCGGCTAGCGGGAGCCCATGAGCAGTTCTTC. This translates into CASSLERRLAGAHEQFF.

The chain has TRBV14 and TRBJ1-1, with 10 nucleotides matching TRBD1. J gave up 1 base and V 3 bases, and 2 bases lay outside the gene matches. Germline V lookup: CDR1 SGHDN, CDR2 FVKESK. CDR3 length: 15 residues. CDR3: CASSQGQGWNTEAFF. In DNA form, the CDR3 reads TGTGCCAGCAGCCAGGGACAGGGGTGGAACACTGAAGCTTTCTTT.

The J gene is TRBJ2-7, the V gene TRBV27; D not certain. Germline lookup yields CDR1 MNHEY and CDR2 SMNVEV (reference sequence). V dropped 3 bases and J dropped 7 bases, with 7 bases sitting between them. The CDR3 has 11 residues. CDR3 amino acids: CASSFGVEQYF. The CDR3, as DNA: TGTGCCAGCAGTTTTGGAGTTGAGCAGTACTTC.

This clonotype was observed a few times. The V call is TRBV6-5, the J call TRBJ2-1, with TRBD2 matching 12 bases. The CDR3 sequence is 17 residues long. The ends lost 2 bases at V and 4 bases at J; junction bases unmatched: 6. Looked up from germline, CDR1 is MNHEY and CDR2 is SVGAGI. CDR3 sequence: CASSYTRTSGIYNEQFF. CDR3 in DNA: TGTGCCAGCAGTTACACCAGGACTAGCGGGATTTACAATGAGCAGTTCTTC.

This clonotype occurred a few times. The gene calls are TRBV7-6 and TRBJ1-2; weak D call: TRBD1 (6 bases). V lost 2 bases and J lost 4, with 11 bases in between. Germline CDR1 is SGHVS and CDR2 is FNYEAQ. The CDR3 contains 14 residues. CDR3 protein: CASSLNAGAYGYTF. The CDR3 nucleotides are TGTGCCAGCAGCTTAAATGCAGGGGCCTATGGCTACACCTTC.

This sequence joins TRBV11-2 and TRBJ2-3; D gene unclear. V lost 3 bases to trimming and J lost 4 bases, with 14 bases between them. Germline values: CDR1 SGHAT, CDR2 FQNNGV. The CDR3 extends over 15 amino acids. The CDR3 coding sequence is TGTGCCAGCAGCTTTCCGACGGAAGGGTCAGATACGCAGTATTTT. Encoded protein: CASSFPTEGSDTQYF.

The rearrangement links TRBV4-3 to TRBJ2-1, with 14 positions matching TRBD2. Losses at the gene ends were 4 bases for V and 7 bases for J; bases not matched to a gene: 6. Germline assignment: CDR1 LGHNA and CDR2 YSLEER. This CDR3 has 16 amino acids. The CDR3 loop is CASSPGTSGRSNEQFF. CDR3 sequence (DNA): TGCGCCAGCAGCCCTGGGACTAGCGGGAGAAGTAATGAGCAGTTCTTC.

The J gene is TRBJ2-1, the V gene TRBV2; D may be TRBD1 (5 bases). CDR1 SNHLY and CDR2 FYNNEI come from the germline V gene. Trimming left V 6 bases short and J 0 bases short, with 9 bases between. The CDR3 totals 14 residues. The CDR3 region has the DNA TGTGCCAGCAGAAACAGGAGCTCCTACAATGAGCAGTTCTTC. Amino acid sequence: CASRNRSSYNEQFF.

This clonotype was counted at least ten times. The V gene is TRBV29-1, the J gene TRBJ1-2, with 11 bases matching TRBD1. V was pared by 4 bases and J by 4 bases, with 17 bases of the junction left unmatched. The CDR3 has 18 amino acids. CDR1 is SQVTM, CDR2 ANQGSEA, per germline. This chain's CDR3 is CSVVGTGQGETNLYGYTF. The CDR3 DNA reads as TGCAGCGTTGTGGGAACGGGACAGGGGGAAACGAACCTCTATGGCTACACCTTC.

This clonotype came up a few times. The CDR3 is CASSYPTRLALSGANVLTF. In DNA, the CDR3 is TGTGCCAGCAGTTACCCTACACGCCTAGCCCTCTCTGGGGCCAACGTCCTGACTTTC. V is TRBV6-5 and J is TRBJ2-6; D perhaps matches TRBD2 (5 bases). Trimming took 2 bases from V and 0 from J, leaving 17 bases between them. The CDR3 sequence is 19 residues long. Germline V CDR1 and CDR2: MNHEY, SVGAGI.

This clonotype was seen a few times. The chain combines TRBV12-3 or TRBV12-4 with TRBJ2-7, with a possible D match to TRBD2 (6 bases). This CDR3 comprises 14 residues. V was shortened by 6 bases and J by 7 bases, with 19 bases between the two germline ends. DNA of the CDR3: TGTGCCAGCAGCCCACTGGCGGGATCGGGGGAGCAGTACTTC. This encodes CASSPLAGSGEQYF.

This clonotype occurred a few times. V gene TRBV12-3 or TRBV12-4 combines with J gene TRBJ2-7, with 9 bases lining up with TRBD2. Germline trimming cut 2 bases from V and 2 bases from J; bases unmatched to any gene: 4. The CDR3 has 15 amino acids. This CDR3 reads CASSLPGLAAYEQYF. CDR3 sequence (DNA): TGTGCCAGCAGTTTACCGGGACTAGCTGCCTACGAGCAGTACTTC.

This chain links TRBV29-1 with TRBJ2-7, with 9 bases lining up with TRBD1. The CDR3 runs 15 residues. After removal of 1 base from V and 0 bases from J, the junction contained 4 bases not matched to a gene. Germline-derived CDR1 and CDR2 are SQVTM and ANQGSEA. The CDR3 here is CSVEAGTGYSYEQYF. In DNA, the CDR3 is TGCAGCGTTGAAGCCGGGACAGGGTACTCCTACGAGCAGTACTTC.

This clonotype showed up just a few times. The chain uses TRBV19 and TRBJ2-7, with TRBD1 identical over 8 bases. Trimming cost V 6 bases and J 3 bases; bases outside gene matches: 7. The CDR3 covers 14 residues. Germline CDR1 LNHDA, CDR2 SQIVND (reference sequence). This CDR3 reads CASSAPDRDYEQYF. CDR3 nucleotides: TGTGCCAGTAGCGCACCGGACAGGGACTACGAGCAGTACTTC.

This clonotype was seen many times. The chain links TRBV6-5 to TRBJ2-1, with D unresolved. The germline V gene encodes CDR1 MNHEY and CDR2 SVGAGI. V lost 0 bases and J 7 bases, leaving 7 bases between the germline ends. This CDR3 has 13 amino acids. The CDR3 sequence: CASSYSIGNEQFF. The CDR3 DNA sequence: TGTGCCAGCAGTTACTCGATTGGGAATGAGCAGTTCTTC.

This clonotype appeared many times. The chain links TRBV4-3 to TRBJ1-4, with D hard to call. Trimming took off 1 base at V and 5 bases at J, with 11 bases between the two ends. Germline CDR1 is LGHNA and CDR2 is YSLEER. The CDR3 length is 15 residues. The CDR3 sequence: CASSQVGGPNEKLFF. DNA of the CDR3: TGCGCCAGCAGCCAAGTAGGCGGGCCGAATGAAAAACTGTTTTTT.

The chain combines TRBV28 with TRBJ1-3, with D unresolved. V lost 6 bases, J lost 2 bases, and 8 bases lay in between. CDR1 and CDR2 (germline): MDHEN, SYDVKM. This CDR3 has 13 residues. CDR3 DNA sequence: TGTGCCAGCAGCCTCGTAACTGGAAACACCATATATTTT. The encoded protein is CASSLVTGNTIYF.

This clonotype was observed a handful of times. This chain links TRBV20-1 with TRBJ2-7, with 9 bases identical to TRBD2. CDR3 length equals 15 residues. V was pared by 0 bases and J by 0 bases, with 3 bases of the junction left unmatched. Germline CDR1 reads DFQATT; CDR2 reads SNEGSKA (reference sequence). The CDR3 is CSARDLAGHSYEQYF. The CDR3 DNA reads TGCAGTGCTAGAGATCTAGCGGGACACTCCTACGAGCAGTACTTC.

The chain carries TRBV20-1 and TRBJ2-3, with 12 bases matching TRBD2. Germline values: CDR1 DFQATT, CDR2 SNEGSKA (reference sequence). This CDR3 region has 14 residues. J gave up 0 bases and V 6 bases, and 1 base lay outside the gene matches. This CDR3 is CSAGTSGSTDTQYF. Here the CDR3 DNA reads TGCAGTGCCGGGACTAGCGGGAGCACAGATACGCAGTATTTT.

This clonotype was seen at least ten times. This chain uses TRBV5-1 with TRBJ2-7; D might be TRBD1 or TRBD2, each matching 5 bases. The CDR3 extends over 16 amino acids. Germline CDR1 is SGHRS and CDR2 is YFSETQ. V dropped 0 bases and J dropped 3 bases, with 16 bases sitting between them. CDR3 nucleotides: TGCGCCAGCAGCTTGGACGGAGGAGGACACCTCTACGAGCAGTACTTC. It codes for CASSLDGGGHLYEQYF.

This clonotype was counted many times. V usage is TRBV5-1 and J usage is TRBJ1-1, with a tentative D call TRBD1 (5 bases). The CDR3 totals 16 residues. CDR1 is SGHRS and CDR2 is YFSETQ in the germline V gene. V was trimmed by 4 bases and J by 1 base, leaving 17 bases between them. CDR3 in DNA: TGCGCCAGCAGCCCCCCCAGGGTCGGCGCGAACACTGAAGCTTTCTTT. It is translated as CASSPPRVGANTEAFF.

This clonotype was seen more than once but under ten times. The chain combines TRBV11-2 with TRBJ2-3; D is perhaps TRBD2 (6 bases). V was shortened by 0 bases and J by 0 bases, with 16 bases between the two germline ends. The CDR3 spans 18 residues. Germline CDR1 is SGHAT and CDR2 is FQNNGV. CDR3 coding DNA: TGTGCCAGCAGCTTAGATTTGATATTGCGGGGAAGCACAGATACGCAGTATTTT. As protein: CASSLDLILRGSTDTQYF.